Listed below are T cell receptor beta chains from one sample, sequenced in a study of blood T cell repertoires in COVID-19. Measured with immunoSEQ multiplex PCR; TCRdb has only the in-frame clones, and not every one. The sample includes 200,000 to 250,000 clones, around nine tenths seen only once; the top ten take around 6.5%. The sample taken for sequencing was peripheral blood. The receptors were sampled from a man aged 55-75 years who had recovered from COVID-19. Both conserved end residues are part of each CDR3. Fields, in order: CDR3 protein, J gene, CDR3 length, V gene.

CASSPDGQSNQPQHF | TRBJ1-5 | 15 | TRBV18
CASSRSGTIYGYTF | TRBJ1-2 | 14 | TRBV14
CASSSPSRDRTYEQYF | TRBJ2-7 | 16 | TRBV6-2/TRBV6-3
CASSLGTAPQTF | TRBJ1-2 | 12 | TRBV7-2
CASSMSGRGVQETQYF | TRBJ2-5 | 16 | TRBV19
CASSFFGSPTNEKLFF | TRBJ1-4 | 16 | TRBV5-1
CASSSRLATSYNEQFF | TRBJ2-1 | 16 | TRBV7-2
CASSGIPYGTDTQYF | TRBJ2-3 | 15 | TRBV7-2
CASAFGVSSYNEQFF | TRBJ2-1 | 15 | TRBV2
CASSQDPGQGLETQYF | TRBJ2-5 | 16 | TRBV4-2
CASSGGILAGLRETQYF | TRBJ2-5 | 17 | TRBV5-1
CASSQGPGQGDGYTF | TRBJ1-2 | 15 | TRBV4-2
CATTGGGRAPGNTIYF | TRBJ1-3 | 16 | TRBV7-9
CASKERGLGEQYF | TRBJ2-7 | 13 | TRBV19
CASRLAGGTYEQYF | TRBJ2-7 | 14 | TRBV27
CASSYSNGGDQPQHF | TRBJ1-5 | 15 | TRBV6-5
CAWSPPLGTEAFF | TRBJ1-1 | 13 | TRBV30
CASTYETANTGELFF | TRBJ2-2 | 15 | TRBV19
CASRGTATNSPLHF | TRBJ1-6 | 14 | TRBV5-1
CASSPPVRYGYTF | TRBJ1-2 | 13 | TRBV6-2/TRBV6-3
CASSEIGGGYTF | TRBJ1-2 | 12 | TRBV9
CSVFDKRGSERGELFF | TRBJ2-2 | 16 | TRBV29-1